Shown below are 2 T cell receptor beta chains from a single sample sequenced in a study of shared clonotypes between healthy human individuals. Libraries were prepared by immunoSEQ multiplex PCR; TCRdb keeps only in-frame clonotypes and omits some of them. The sample carries under 600,000 clones, roughly 72% recorded once. The material sequenced was PBMCs. The receptors shown here come from a middle-aged woman in good health. Some clones in this sample may be carry-over from other donors' samples.

The chain combines TRBV30 with TRBJ1-1, with TRBD1 matching over 9 bases. The CDR3 is made up of 13 amino acids. The germline CDR1 and CDR2 sequences are GTSNPN and SVGIG (reference sequence). The V segment lost 0 bases and the J segment 5 bases; nucleotides outside the gene matches: 1. CDR3 region: CAWSVDRGTEAFF. CDR3 nucleotides: TGTGCCTGGAGTGTCGACAGGGGGACTGAAGCTTTCTTT.

The chain carries TRBV27 and TRBJ2-1; TRBD2 aligns across 9 bases. With V trimmed by 1 base and J by 4 bases, 8 bases remained unmatched. Germline CDR1 is MNHEY and CDR2 is SMNVEV (reference sequence). The CDR3 totals 17 residues. The CDR3 DNA sequence: TGTGCCAGCAGTTTATTGGGGCTAGCGGGGTCTTACAATGAGCAGTTCTTC. Translated: CASSLLGLAGSYNEQFF.